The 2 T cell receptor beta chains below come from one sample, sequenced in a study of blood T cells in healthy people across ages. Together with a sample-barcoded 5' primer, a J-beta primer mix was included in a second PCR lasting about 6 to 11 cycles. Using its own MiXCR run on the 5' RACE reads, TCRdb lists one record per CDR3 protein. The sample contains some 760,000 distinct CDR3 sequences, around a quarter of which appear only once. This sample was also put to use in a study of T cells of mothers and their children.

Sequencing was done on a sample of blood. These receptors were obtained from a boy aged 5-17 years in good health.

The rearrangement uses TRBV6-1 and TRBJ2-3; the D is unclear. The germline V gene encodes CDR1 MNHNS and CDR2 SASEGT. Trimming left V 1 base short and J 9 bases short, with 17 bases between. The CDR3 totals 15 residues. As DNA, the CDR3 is TGTGCCAGCAGTGAAGAAGGGTTGTTCACCCCAACGCAGTATTTT. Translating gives CASSEEGLFTPTQYF.

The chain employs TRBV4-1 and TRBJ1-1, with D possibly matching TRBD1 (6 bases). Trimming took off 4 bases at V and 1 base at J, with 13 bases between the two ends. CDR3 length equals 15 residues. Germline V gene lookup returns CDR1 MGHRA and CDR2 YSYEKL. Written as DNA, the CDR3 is TGCGCCAGCAGCCCGCAAGGAGGGGGGAACACTGAAGCTTTCTTT. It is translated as CASSPQGGGNTEAFF.